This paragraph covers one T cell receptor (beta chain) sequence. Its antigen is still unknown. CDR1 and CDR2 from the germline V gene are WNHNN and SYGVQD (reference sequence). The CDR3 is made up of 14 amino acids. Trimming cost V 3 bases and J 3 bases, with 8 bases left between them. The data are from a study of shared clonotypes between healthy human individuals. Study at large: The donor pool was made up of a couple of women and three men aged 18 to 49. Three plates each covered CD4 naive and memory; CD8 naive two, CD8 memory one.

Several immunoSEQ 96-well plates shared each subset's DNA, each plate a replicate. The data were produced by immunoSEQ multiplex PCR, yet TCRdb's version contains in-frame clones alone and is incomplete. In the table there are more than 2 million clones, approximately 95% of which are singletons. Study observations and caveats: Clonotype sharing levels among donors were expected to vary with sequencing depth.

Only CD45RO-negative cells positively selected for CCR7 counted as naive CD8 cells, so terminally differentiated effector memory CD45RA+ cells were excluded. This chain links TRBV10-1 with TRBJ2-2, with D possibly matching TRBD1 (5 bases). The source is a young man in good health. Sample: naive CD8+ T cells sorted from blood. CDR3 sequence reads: CASSDVGHTGELFF. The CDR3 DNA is TGCGCCAGCAGTGATGTGGGGCACACCGGGGAGCTGTTTTTT.